The present T cell receptor beta chain was sequenced within a study of T-cell memory formation after mild COVID-19. The overall study: Across donors, TCR clusters were largely donor specific. Notes on the study in general: Day 37-peaking second-wave clones had unconfirmed SARS-CoV-2 specificity. Memory from before infection featured some responding clones, which suggests cross-reactive memory joined.

In the case of this clonotype: The antigen is not known.

Per germline, CDR1 MNHNY and CDR2 SVGAGI (reference sequence). The CDR3 contains 18 residues. The V end lost 2 bases, the J end lost 6 bases, and 23 bases lay between the germline ends. TCRdb called the 5' RACE reads again in MiXCR, with one record for every CDR3 protein. The table lists around 340,000 distinct CDR3 sequences, about 16% of them singletons, with approximately 20% in the top ten. Sequencing used PBMCs or a T cell subset sorted from them (not recorded which). This chain links TRBV6-6 with TRBJ2-1, with D perhaps being TRBD1 or TRBD2 (6 bases each). The source is a young man who had mild COVID-19 (a few samples of this study predate the infection). Cell type and time point are not known. CDR3 DNA: TGTGCCAGCAGTTACACCACAGAGGGCCTAGGGGGGCCCAATGAGCAGTTCTTC. Protein sequence: CASSYTTEGLGGPNEQFF.